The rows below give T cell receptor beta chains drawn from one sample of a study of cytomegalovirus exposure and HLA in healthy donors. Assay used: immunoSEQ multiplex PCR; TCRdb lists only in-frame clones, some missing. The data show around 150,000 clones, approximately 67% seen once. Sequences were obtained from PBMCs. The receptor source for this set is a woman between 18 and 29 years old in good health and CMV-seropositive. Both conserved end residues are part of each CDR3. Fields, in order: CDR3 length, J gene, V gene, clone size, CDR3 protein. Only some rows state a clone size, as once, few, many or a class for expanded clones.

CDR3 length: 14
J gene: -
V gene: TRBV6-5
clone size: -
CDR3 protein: CASRTGGRSYEQYF

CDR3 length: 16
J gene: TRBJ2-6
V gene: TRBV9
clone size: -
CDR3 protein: CASSDLQGSGANVLTF

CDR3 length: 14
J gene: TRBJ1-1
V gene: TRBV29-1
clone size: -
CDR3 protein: CSVAGQAMNTEAFF

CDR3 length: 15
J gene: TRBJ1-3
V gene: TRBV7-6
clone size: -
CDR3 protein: CASSPPSSSGNTIYF

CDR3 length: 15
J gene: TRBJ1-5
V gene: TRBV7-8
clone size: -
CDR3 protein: CASSLTGGSNQPQHF

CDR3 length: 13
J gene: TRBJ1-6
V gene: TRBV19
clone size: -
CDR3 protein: CASSFYYNSPLHF

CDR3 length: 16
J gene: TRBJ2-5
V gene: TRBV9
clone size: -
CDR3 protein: CASSVAPSGGQETQYF

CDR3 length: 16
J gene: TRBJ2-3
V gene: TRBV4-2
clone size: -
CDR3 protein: CASSQDWAASTDTQYF

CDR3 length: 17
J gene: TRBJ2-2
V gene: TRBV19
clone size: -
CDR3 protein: CASSRIEARGNTGELFF

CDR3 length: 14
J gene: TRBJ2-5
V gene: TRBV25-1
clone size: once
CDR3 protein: CASSDAGSQETQYF

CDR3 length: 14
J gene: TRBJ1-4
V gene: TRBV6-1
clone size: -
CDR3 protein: CASSREGGYEKLFF

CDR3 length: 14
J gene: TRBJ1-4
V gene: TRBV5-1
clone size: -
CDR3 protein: CASSFGDVLGKLFF

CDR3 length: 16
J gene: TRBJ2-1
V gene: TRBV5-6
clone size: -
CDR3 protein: CASSFPTSGSVDEQFF

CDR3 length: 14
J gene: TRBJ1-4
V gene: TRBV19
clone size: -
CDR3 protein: CASSILTGDGKLFF

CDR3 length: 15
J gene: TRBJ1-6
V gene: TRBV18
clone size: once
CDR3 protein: CASSPISQGNSPLHF

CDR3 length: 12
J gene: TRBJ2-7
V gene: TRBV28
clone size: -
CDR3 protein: CASSTGPYEQYF

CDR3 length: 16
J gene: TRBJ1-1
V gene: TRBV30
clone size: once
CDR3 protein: CAWSDGTGVLRSEAFF

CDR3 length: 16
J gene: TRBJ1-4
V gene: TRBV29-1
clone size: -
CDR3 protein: CSVEDIGRGESEKLFF

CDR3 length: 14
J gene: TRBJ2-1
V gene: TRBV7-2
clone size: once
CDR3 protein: CASVGRGSIYEQFF

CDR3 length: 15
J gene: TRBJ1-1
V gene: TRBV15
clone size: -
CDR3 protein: CATSRDTTGWAEAFF

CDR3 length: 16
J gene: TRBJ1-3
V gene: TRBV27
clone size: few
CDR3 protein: CASSLTGVGSGNTIYF

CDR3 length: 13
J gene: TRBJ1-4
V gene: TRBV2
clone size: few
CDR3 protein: CASTTRSQVKLFF

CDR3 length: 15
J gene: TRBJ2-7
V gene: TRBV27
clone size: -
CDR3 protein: CASSLSPQGAYEQYF

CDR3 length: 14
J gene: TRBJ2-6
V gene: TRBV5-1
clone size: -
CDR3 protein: CASSSFPGANVLTF

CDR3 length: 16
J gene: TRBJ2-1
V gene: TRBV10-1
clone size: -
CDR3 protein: CASSEGPGTRYNEQFF

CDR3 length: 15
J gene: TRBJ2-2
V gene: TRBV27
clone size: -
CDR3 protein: CASSLDEGLGGELFF

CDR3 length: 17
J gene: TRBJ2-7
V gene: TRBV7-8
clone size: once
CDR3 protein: CASSLESVQGAIYEQYF

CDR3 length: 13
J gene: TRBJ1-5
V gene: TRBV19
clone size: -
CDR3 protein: CASTPVSNQPQHF

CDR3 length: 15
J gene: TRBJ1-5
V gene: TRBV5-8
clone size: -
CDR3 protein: CASSYWTDSNQPQHF

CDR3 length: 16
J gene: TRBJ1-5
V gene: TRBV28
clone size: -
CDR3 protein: CASSSAGARSNQPQHF

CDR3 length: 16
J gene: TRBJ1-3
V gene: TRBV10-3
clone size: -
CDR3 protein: CAISDPTQGTGNTIYF

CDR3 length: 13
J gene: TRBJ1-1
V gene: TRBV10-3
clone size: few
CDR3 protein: CAIRLDPTDSAFF

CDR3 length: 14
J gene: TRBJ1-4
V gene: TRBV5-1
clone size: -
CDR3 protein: CASTTGGLNEKLFF